Presented here are 27 T cell receptor beta chains from one specimen sequenced in a study of regulatory T cells. General study results and limits: In CD3G-deficient patients, conventional CD4+ T cells were enriched for hydrophobic CDR3 residues at positions 6 and 7.

Primers: 52 TRBV forward and 13 TRBJ reverse. Measured with immunoSEQ multiplex PCR; TCRdb has only the in-frame clones, and not every one. This table has tens of thousands of clones, more than 70% appearing once. No cognate antigen is known for these TCRs. Sequenced sample: conventional CD4+ T cells sorted from blood. The receptor source for this set is a child between 5 and 17 years old with CD3G deficiency.

The chain employs TRBV28 and TRBJ2-7; TRBD1 aligns across 9 bases. Germline V gives CDR1 MDHEN, CDR2 SYDVKM. The CDR3 has 15 residues. V dropped 4 bases and J dropped 7; count of bases not matched to a gene: 11. The chain's CDR3 is CASSSPRTGVLEQYF. The CDR3 bases are TGTGCCAGCAGTTCCCCCAGGACAGGGGTGTTGGAGCAGTACTTC.

The V and J genes are TRBV7-8 and TRBJ2-7, with 14 bases identical to TRBD2. The junction had 9 bases not matched to a gene; V was cut back by 1 base and J by 7 bases. The CDR3 contains 17 residues. CDR1 SGHVS and CDR2 FQNEAQ come from the germline V gene. CDR3 sequence (DNA): TGTGCCAGCAGCTTAGGGACTAGCGGGAGGTTCGTGGGGGAGCAGTACTTC. Translated, it gives CASSLGTSGRFVGEQYF.

This rearrangement joins TRBV28 to TRBJ2-7; 8 positions match TRBD2. CDR1 is MDHEN and CDR2 is SYDVKM in the germline V gene. With V trimmed by 2 bases and J by 5 bases, 8 bases remained unmatched. This CDR3 has 15 residues. This chain's CDR3 is CASSLGGGWIHEQYF. In DNA form, the CDR3 reads TGTGCCAGCAGTTTAGGCGGGGGGTGGATCCACGAGCAGTACTTC.

The V gene is TRBV30, the J gene TRBJ2-3; D unresolved. The CDR3 has 14 residues. Germline loops: CDR1 GTSNPN, CDR2 SVGIG (reference sequence). Trimming left V 0 bases short and J 0 bases short, with 7 bases between. The CDR3 loop is CAWSVDESTDTQYF. The CDR3 DNA reads TGTGCCTGGAGTGTTGATGAAAGCACAGATACGCAGTATTTT.

The rearrangement joins TRBV7-9 to TRBJ2-3; the D gene is possibly TRBD2 (5 bases). CDR1 and CDR2 (germline): SEHNR, FQNEAQ (reference sequence). V shed 3 bases and J shed 2 bases, with 9 bases lying between them. The CDR3 extends over 14 amino acids. The CDR3 spells CASSFSSFTDTQYF. CDR3 nucleotide sequence: TGTGCCAGCAGCTTCTCTAGCTTCACAGATACGCAGTATTTT.

The gene calls are TRBV6-1 and TRBJ2-3; no definite D call. The ends were cut back, 4 bases at V and 2 bases at J, with 16 bases in the middle. Germline-derived CDR1 and CDR2 are MNHNS and SASEGT. The CDR3 is 16 residues long. The CDR3 DNA follows: TGTGCCAGCAGTGCCCGACACACGCCCCCCACAGATACGCAGTATTTT. It codes for CASSARHTPPTDTQYF.

This clone appeared a single time. V usage is TRBV11-2 and J usage is TRBJ2-7; D may be TRBD2 (5 bases). This CDR3 region has 16 residues. The germline V gene encodes CDR1 SGHAT and CDR2 FQNNGV. Trimming left V 1 base short and J 1 base short, with 14 bases between. The CDR3 bases are TGTGCCAGCAGCTTAGGTAGTGGGAGTGGGTCCTACGAGCAGTACTTC. Protein product: CASSLGSGSGSYEQYF.

This clone was recorded only once. The rearrangement links TRBV7-9 to TRBJ2-3; D unclear. Looked up from germline, CDR1 is SEHNR and CDR2 is FQNEAQ (reference sequence). The V end was cut by 1 base, the J end by 6 bases, with 11 bases between. The CDR3 has 14 residues. The CDR3 bases are TGTGCCAGCAGCTTAGATCGGAGTGCCGATACGCAGTATTTT. Its translation is CASSLDRSADTQYF.

The chain's CDR3 is CASSFGQGRAGELFF. For the CDR3, the DNA is TGTGCCAGCAGTTTCGGGCAGGGAAGGGCCGGGGAGCTGTTTTTT. The V gene is TRBV28, the J gene TRBJ2-2; weak D call: TRBD1 (5 bases). V was shortened by 3 bases and J by 6 bases, with 14 bases between the two germline ends. The CDR3 extends over 15 amino acids. Germline V gene lookup returns CDR1 MDHEN and CDR2 SYDVKM. The complete variable domain, with remaining parts taken from reference TRBV28 and TRBJ2-2, reads DVKVTQSSRYLVKRTGEKVFLECVQDMDHENMFWYRQDPGLGLRLIYFSYDVKMKEKGDIPEGYSVSREKKERFSLILESASTNQTSMYLCASSFGQGRAGELFFGEGSRLTVL.

The V call is TRBV19, the J call TRBJ1-1; no definite D call. The CDR3 contains 15 residues. In germline, CDR1 is LNHDA, CDR2 SQIVND (reference sequence). The V gene lost 5 bases and the J gene lost 0 bases, with 13 bases spanning the gap. The CDR3 is CASSAFGGLNTEAFF. The CDR3 nucleotides read TGTGCCAGTAGTGCTTTTGGAGGACTGAACACTGAAGCTTTCTTT.

This clone has just one count. The gene calls are TRBV5-1 and TRBJ2-3; D tentatively fits TRBD1 or TRBD2 (5 bases each). Germline V gene sequence: CDR1 SGHRS, CDR2 YFSETQ. There are 16 residues in the CDR3. V was clipped by 0 bases and J by 4 bases, with 15 bases between them. The CDR3 DNA reads TGCGCCAGCAGCTTGGGCCACGGGGCCCGCGCAGATACGCAGTATTTT. Its protein product is CASSLGHGARADTQYF.

In the case of this clone: The identical CDR3 is also encoded by other nucleotide sequences in the sample. The chain is built from TRBV5-1 and TRBJ2-7, with TRBD1 identical over 7 bases. CDR1 and CDR2 (germline): SGHRS, YFSETQ. CDR3 length: 13 amino acids. Trimming at V came to 3 bases and at J to 7 bases, leaving 7 bases not matched to a gene. CDR3 region: CASSYDRVGEQYF. The CDR3 nucleotides are TGCGCCAGCAGCTACGACAGGGTTGGGGAGCAGTACTTC.

V is TRBV7-9 and J is TRBJ1-1, with a possible D match to TRBD1 (6 bases). This CDR3 has 12 amino acids. From germline, CDR1 is SEHNR and CDR2 FQNEAQ (reference sequence). Trimming took 5 bases from V and 5 from J, leaving 9 bases between them. The CDR3 region is CASSGGGTEAFF. The DNA for the CDR3 is TGTGCCAGCAGCGGGGGCGGGACTGAAGCTTTCTTT. The complete variable domain, with remaining parts taken from reference TRBV7-9 and TRBJ1-1, reads DTGVSQNPRHKITKRGQNVTFRCDPISEHNRLYWYRQTLGQGPEFLTYFQNEAQLEKSRLLSDRFSAERPKGSFSTLEIQRTEQGDSAMYLCASSGGGTEAFFGQGTRLTVV.

This clone came up once. Other nucleotide sequences from this sample produce the same CDR3. The CDR3 region has the DNA TGTGCCAGTAGTAGACGGCGGAACACTGAAGCTTTCTTT. This gives the protein CASSRRRNTEAFF. This sequence joins TRBV19 and TRBJ1-1; D is ambiguous. Trimming left V 4 bases short and J 1 base short, with 7 bases between. From germline, CDR1 is LNHDA and CDR2 SQIVND (reference sequence). This CDR3 comprises 13 residues.

A note on this clone: Other DNA sequences in this sample translate to the same CDR3. The chain links TRBV5-1 to TRBJ2-2, with D tentatively TRBD1 (6 bases). V was clipped by 2 bases and J by 0 bases, with 8 bases between them. CDR3 size: 15 residues. Looked up from germline, CDR1 is SGHRS and CDR2 is YFSETQ. The CDR3 here is CASSFGGSNTGELFF. CDR3 coding DNA: TGCGCCAGCAGCTTTGGGGGCTCGAACACCGGGGAGCTGTTTTTT. The full variable domain, rest sourced from reference TRBV5-1 and TRBJ2-2, is KAGVTQTPRYLIKTRGQQVTLSCSPISGHRSVSWYQQTPGQGLQFLFEYFSETQRNKGNFPGRFSGRQFSNSRSEMNVSTLELGDSALYLCASSFGGSNTGELFFGEGSRLTVL.

This chain connects TRBV18 to TRBJ2-1; 10 bases agree with TRBD2. The J segment lost 2 bases and the V segment lost 2 bases, leaving 3 bases of the junction unmatched. CDR3 length: 16 amino acids. Germline CDR1 reads KGHSH; CDR2 reads LQKENI. CDR3 region: CASSPRSGRAYNEQFF. The CDR3 nucleotides are TGTGCCAGCTCACCAAGAAGCGGGAGGGCCTACAATGAGCAGTTCTTC.

The chain uses TRBV6-1 and TRBJ1-2; D might be TRBD1 (6 bases). From germline, CDR1 is MNHNS and CDR2 SASEGT. Trimming removed 7 bases from V and 4 bases from J, with 16 bases in between. CDR3 length equals 14 residues. The CDR3 DNA follows: TGTGCCAGCACCAACGAGGGGGGAGGCTATGGCTACACCTTC. It translates to CASTNEGGGYGYTF.

V gene TRBV6-1 combines with J gene TRBJ1-1; a weak D match, TRBD1 (6 bases). The V gene lost 8 bases and the J gene lost 4 bases, with 11 bases spanning the gap. CDR3 length: 12 residues. CDR1 MNHNS and CDR2 SASEGT come from the germline V gene. CDR3 loop: CASDRGGTEAFF. The CDR3 DNA reads as TGTGCCAGCGATAGGGGGGGCACTGAAGCTTTCTTT.

The chain has TRBV5-1 and TRBJ2-2; 7 bases fit TRBD1. CDR1 is SGHRS and CDR2 is YFSETQ in the germline V gene. Germline trimming cut 0 bases from V and 4 bases from J; bases unmatched to any gene: 6. CDR3 length: 16 amino acids. CDR3 nucleotides: TGCGCCAGCAGCTTGGGAGGGGGCGCCGTCACCGGGGAGCTGTTTTTT. Its translation is CASSLGGGAVTGELFF.

The CDR3 bases are TGTGCCAGCAGGCCCGAACCCCAACAGCCCCAGCATTTT. Its translation: CASRPEPQQPQHF. The chain combines TRBV28 with TRBJ1-5; D remains unclear. V lost 6 bases, J lost 7 bases, and 13 bases lay in between. The germline CDR1 and CDR2 sequences are MDHEN and SYDVKM. This CDR3 is 13 amino acids long.

The chain has TRBV6-1 and TRBJ2-7; no firm D call. CDR1 and CDR2 from the germline V gene are MNHNS and SASEGT. The CDR3 covers 11 residues. Trimming took off 4 bases at V and 5 bases at J, with 6 bases between the two ends. The CDR3: CASSVVNEQYF. CDR3 DNA sequence: TGTGCCAGCAGTGTTGTTAACGAGCAGTACTTC.

This clone was recorded once. The V call is TRBV28, the J call TRBJ2-3; 10 nucleotides align to TRBD2. Germline lookup yields CDR1 MDHEN and CDR2 SYDVKM. The V and J ends lost 3 bases and 4 bases, in that order; junction bases with no gene match: 10. CDR3 length equals 17 residues. DNA of the CDR3: TGTGCCAGCAGTTTGATCAGCGGGAGGGCTGGGGCAGATACGCAGTATTTT. Encoded protein: CASSLISGRAGADTQYF. The complete variable domain, with remaining parts taken from reference TRBV28 and TRBJ2-3, reads DVKVTQSSRYLVKRTGEKVFLECVQDMDHENMFWYRQDPGLGLRLIYFSYDVKMKEKGDIPEGYSVSREKKERFSLILESASTNQTSMYLCASSLISGRAGADTQYFGPGTRLTVL.

In this sample, this clone turned up a few times. V usage is TRBV11-1 and J usage is TRBJ2-7, with D tentatively TRBD2 (6 bases). The CDR3 has 14 amino acids. The V gene lost 1 base and the J gene lost 3 bases, with 10 bases spanning the gap. Germline loops: CDR1 SGHAT, CDR2 FQDESV (reference sequence). CDR3 amino acids: CASSLGGDHYEQYF. DNA of the CDR3: TGTGCCAGCAGCTTAGGGGGGGACCACTACGAGCAGTACTTC.

This chain uses TRBV7-9 with TRBJ2-3, with D possibly being TRBD1 or TRBD2 (5 bases each). Germline V lookup: CDR1 SEHNR, CDR2 FQNEAQ (reference sequence). Trimming pared 6 bases from V and 0 bases from J, leaving 13 bases between. The CDR3 length is 15 residues. The CDR3 spells CASSQPGPSTDTQYF. CDR3 coding DNA: TGTGCCAGCAGTCAACCGGGACCCAGCACAGATACGCAGTATTTT. Drawing the rest from reference TRBV7-9 and TRBJ2-3, the complete variable domain is DTGVSQNPRHKITKRGQNVTFRCDPISEHNRLYWYRQTLGQGPEFLTYFQNEAQLEKSRLLSDRFSAERPKGSFSTLEIQRTEQGDSAMYLCASSQPGPSTDTQYFGPGTRLTVL.

The chain joins TRBV28 to TRBJ2-2; tentative D call: TRBD2 (6 bases). Germline-derived CDR1 and CDR2 are MDHEN and SYDVKM. The CDR3 covers 15 residues. V dropped 6 bases and J dropped 1 base, with 12 bases sitting between them. DNA for the CDR3: TGTGCCAGCAGCCCTCTCGGGAGGAACACCGGGGAGCTGTTTTTT. Translated: CASSPLGRNTGELFF.

The chain recombines TRBV28 with TRBJ2-7; 8 bases match TRBD2. Trimming removed 6 bases from V and 2 bases from J; junction bases left unmatched: 12. The CDR3 is 16 amino acids. In germline, CDR1 is MDHEN, CDR2 SYDVKM. The CDR3 DNA sequence: TGTGCCAGCAGCCCATACTATAGCGGGACTACCTACGAGCAGTACTTC. The encoded protein is CASSPYYSGTTYEQYF. Together with reference TRBV28 and TRBJ2-7, the CDR3 gives the full variable domain: DVKVTQSSRYLVKRTGEKVFLECVQDMDHENMFWYRQDPGLGLRLIYFSYDVKMKEKGDIPEGYSVSREKKERFSLILESASTNQTSMYLCASSPYYSGTTYEQYFGPGTRLTVT.

This clone has a handful of counts. The J gene is TRBJ2-1, the V gene TRBV11-2, with D possibly matching TRBD2 (5 bases). The CDR3 extends over 15 amino acids. Germline V gene sequence: CDR1 SGHAT, CDR2 FQNNGV. V lost 1 base and J lost 4, with 11 bases in between. The CDR3 loop is CASSLGRTFYNEQFF. DNA for the CDR3: TGTGCCAGCAGCTTAGGGAGGACTTTTTACAATGAGCAGTTCTTC.